This paragraph reports one T cell receptor beta chain. The antigen is not known. From approximately 9.5 ml of fresh peripheral blood, PBMCs were isolated. The sample originates from a study of T cells in Graves' hyperthyroidism and ophthalmopathy. Overall study findings and caveats: Blood also held most thyroid clonotypes expanded beyond 0.001.

Germline CDR1 and CDR2: LNHDA and SQIVND (reference sequence). The CDR3 sequence is 15 residues long. V dropped 5 bases and J dropped 5; count of bases not matched to a gene: 6. Template material for amplifying TCR beta CDR3 regions consisted of RNA transcripts. First-round RT-PCR of the TCR CDR3 relied on the HTBI primer set. TCRdb independently ran MiXCR on the multiplex PCR reads; one entry per CDR3 protein. The sample yields 380,000 or so distinct CDR3 sequences, approximately 14% seen once. The specimen was blood. V gene TRBV19 combines with J gene TRBJ1-5; 10 bases agree with TRBD1. The sequence derives from a woman younger than 45 with Graves' hyperthyroidism. DNA of the CDR3: TGTGCCAGTAGTGCGGGACAGGGGCGATATCAGCCCCAGCATTTT. Translating it yields CASSAGQGRYQPQHF.